Described below is a single T cell receptor (beta chain) sequence and its context. Its antigen is undetermined. Clones were sequenced by immunoSEQ multiplex PCR, and TCRdb holds only the in-frame ones, with some missing. The sample holds 150,000 to 200,000 clones, nearly 90% seen once. The record originates from a study of cytomegalovirus exposure and HLA in healthy donors. Study as a whole: The 120 or so validation repertoires were produced on the same platform as the 550 to 700 repertoires of the first cohort. This was reported in a later analysis.

Study results and limitations: A list of 164 TCR beta chains associated with cytomegalovirus was given. The classifier was said to identify cytomegalovirus status with high specificity and sensitivity.

This CDR3 is 14 amino acids long. V shed 3 bases and J shed 6 bases, with 13 bases lying between them. The germline V gene has CDR1 MNHEY and CDR2 SMNVEV (reference sequence). This chain joins TRBV27 and TRBJ2-3; no clear D. Source material: PBMCs. This clonotype was obtained from a man younger than 30 in good health and CMV-seropositive. The CDR3 loop reads CASSFTSPSDTQYF. In nucleotides, the CDR3 is TGTGCCAGCAGTTTTACAAGTCCGTCGGATACGCAGTATTTT.